This TCR beta chain came from a study of vaccination and CD4 T cells after COVID-19. Researchers used the Oncomine TCR Beta short-read assay to sequence DNA from cultured CD4+ T cells. TCRdb called the PCR reads again in MiXCR, with one record for every CDR3 protein. The sample lists around 15,000 distinct CDR3 sequences, roughly 28% occurring once. Indicated treatment: roughly 11-day PBMC culture with coronavirus spike peptide pools or control peptides (ViraFEST assay). Of note for this clonotype: Antigen unknown. At one boundary the junction diverges from the germline segment, which might be a read error.

In germline, CDR1 is ENHRY, CDR2 SYGVKD. The CDR3 spans 15 residues. This receptor was obtained from a human donor with COVID-19. The sequencing sample was made of cultured CD4+ T cells from blood. The gene calls are TRBV10-3 and TRBJ1-3; D is unclear. The CDR3 coding sequence is TGTGCCATCACTGAGGCGGGCTCCTCTGGAAACACCATATATTTT. As protein: CAITEAGSSGNTIYF.